These 21 T cell receptor beta chains came from one sample sequenced in a study of pediatric ulcerative colitis. Assay used: immunoSEQ multiplex PCR; TCRdb lists only in-frame clones, some missing. The table has 20,000 to 25,000 clones, about two thirds seen once. Rectal tissue came from one to two pinch biopsies taken at colonoscopy. The specimen was gut tissue. All receptors come from a boy aged 10-17 years with severe ulcerative colitis.

This clone was counted only a few times. The chain is built from TRBV5-1 and TRBJ2-1; D is possibly TRBD2 (6 bases). Germline V CDR1 and CDR2: SGHRS, YFSETQ. The length of the CDR3 is 15 residues. Trimming pared 0 bases from V and 4 bases from J, leaving 11 bases between. This chain's CDR3 is CASSLGGAIYNEQFF. Here the CDR3 DNA reads TGCGCCAGCAGCTTGGGCGGGGCTATTTACAATGAGCAGTTCTTC.

The rearrangement uses TRBV9 and TRBJ2-3, with 13 nucleotides matching TRBD2. The CDR3 extends over 21 amino acids. Germline V gene data show CDR1 as SGDLS and CDR2 as YYNGEE. With V trimmed by 4 bases and J by 2 bases, 19 bases remained unmatched. The CDR3 loop is CASSTQRLAGGYGWATDTQYF. In nucleotides, the CDR3 is TGTGCCAGCAGCACCCAGCGACTAGCGGGGGGCTACGGGTGGGCCACAGATACGCAGTATTTT.

This clone was detected only a few times. CDR3 protein: CASSLISGGTIYF. The CDR3 DNA reads as TGCGCCAGCAGCCTTATATCAGGGGGCACCATATATTTT. This rearrangement joins TRBV4-3 to TRBJ1-3, with TRBD1 identical over 7 bases. Trimming at V came to 4 bases and at J to 9 bases, leaving 6 bases not matched to a gene. The V gene's germline CDR1 is LGHNA and CDR2 YSLEER. CDR3 length: 13 residues.

The chain recombines TRBV6-5 with TRBJ1-5; D ambiguous. CDR3 length: 13 residues. The germline V gene encodes CDR1 MNHEY and CDR2 SVGAGI. V was pared by 5 bases and J by 3 bases, with 8 bases between. Here the CDR3 DNA reads TGTGCCAGCAGTCTCCAGCTCAATCAGCCCCAGCATTTT. It encodes CASSLQLNQPQHF.

V is TRBV18 and J is TRBJ2-7; possible D gene TRBD1, 6 bases. CDR1 is KGHSH, CDR2 LQKENI, per germline. V was shortened by 5 bases and J by 7 bases, with 15 bases between the two germline ends. This CDR3 comprises 13 residues. The CDR3: CASSGSDSREQYF. DNA for the CDR3: TGTGCCAGCTCAGGATCGGACAGCAGAGAGCAGTACTTC.

The CDR3 nucleotides read TGCAGTGCTCCACAGGGTTATGGCTACACCTTC. This codes for CSAPQGYGYTF. V is TRBV20-1 and J is TRBJ1-2; TRBD1 might be the D (6 bases). Trimming removed 5 bases from V and 5 bases from J, with 9 bases in between. The germline V gene encodes CDR1 DFQATT and CDR2 SNEGSKA (reference sequence). The length of the CDR3 is 11 residues.

The genes are TRBV7-6 and TRBJ1-5; 9 bases agree with TRBD1. V was clipped by 5 bases and J by 6 bases; unmatched bases: 8. The CDR3 extends over 15 amino acids. Germline values: CDR1 SGHVS, CDR2 FNYEAQ. The CDR3 nucleotides read TGTGCCAGCAGCCTCAGACAGGGGGAGGGTCAGCCCCAGCATTTT. It encodes CASSLRQGEGQPQHF.

V and J are TRBV6-5 and TRBJ1-1; D remains unclear. The CDR3 is 11 residues long. V was cut by 8 bases and J by 4 bases, with 8 bases left in between. Germline V gene sequence: CDR1 MNHEY, CDR2 SVGAGI. Written as DNA, the CDR3 is TGTGCCAGCTACGGAGGCACTGAAGCTTTCTTT. This codes for CASYGGTEAFF.

The chain is built from TRBV25-1 and TRBJ2-3; TRBD2 might be the D (5 bases). Germline assignment: CDR1 MGHDK and CDR2 SYGVNS. Trimming took 1 base from V and 4 from J, leaving 15 bases between them. The CDR3 has 16 amino acids. The CDR3 sequence: CASSELKLGYADTQYF. The DNA for the CDR3 is TGTGCCAGCAGTGAATTAAAACTAGGTTATGCAGATACGCAGTATTTT.

This clone was detected only a few times. The chain combines TRBV6-1 with TRBJ2-7, with a weak D call TRBD2 (7 bases). The V end was cut by 2 bases, the J end by 0 bases, with 17 bases between. Germline V gene lookup returns CDR1 MNHNS and CDR2 SASEGT. The CDR3 covers 17 residues. CDR3 sequence: CASSENGWGGGSYEQYF. The DNA for the CDR3 is TGTGCCAGCAGTGAAAACGGATGGGGGGGCGGCTCCTACGAGCAGTACTTC.

V gene TRBV18 combines with J gene TRBJ1-2, with unresolved D. This CDR3 is built from 13 residues. Trimming stripped 2 bases from V and 12 bases from J, with 16 bases between. Germline lookup yields CDR1 KGHSH and CDR2 LQKENI. This CDR3 is CASSPSDTRAHTF. DNA for the CDR3: TGTGCCAGCTCACCAAGTGACACCCGTGCCCACACCTTC. The entire variable domain, with the rest obtained from reference TRBV18 and TRBJ1-2, is as follows: NAGVMQNPRHLVRRRGQEARLRCSPMKGHSHVYWYRQLPEEGLKFMVYLQKENIIDESGMPKERFSAEFPKEGPSILRIQQVVRGDSAAYFCASSPSDTRAHTFGSGTRLTVV.

V is TRBV12-5 and J is TRBJ2-7; 10 nucleotides align to TRBD1. J lost 2 bases, V lost 0 bases, and 13 bases had no gene match. The CDR3 runs 19 residues. Germline CDR1 reads LGHNT; CDR2 reads FRNRAP. The CDR3 DNA reads as TGTGCTAGTGGTTTGGTACTGTTGCGGGGGACAGGGGCCCCCTACGAGCAGTACTTC. Protein sequence: CASGLVLLRGTGAPYEQYF.

This clone was recorded a few times. DNA for the CDR3: TGTGCCTGGAGTGTGAGGGGGAGTCAGCCCCAGCATTTT. Protein product: CAWSVRGSQPQHF. The gene calls are TRBV30 and TRBJ1-5, with D perhaps matching TRBD1 (6 bases). The CDR3 totals 13 residues. Deletions cut 0 bases from V and 6 bases from J, with 9 bases between. Germline V gene sequence: CDR1 GTSNPN, CDR2 SVGIG (reference sequence). Full variable domain (rest looked up from reference TRBV30 and TRBJ1-5): SQTIHQWPATLVQPVGSPLSLECTVEGTSNPNLYWYRQAAGRGLQLLFYSVGIGQISSEVPQNLSASRPQDRQFILSSKKLLLSDSGFYLCAWSVRGSQPQHFGDGTRLSIL.

The sample holds one count of this clone. This chain connects TRBV6-1 to TRBJ1-3; no clear D gene. This CDR3 has 11 amino acids. Germline V lookup: CDR1 MNHNS, CDR2 SASEGT. With 7 bases removed from V and 4 bases from J, the gap between germline ends came to 5 bases. CDR3 DNA sequence: TGTGCCAGCATAAGGGGAAACACCATATATTTT. Translating gives CASIRGNTIYF.

The CDR3 DNA reads TGTGCCAGCAGCTTGGTGACAGGAAGGGGCACTGAAGCTTTCTTT. This codes for CASSLVTGRGTEAFF. The rearrangement links TRBV5-8 to TRBJ1-1; D might be TRBD1 (6 bases). The CDR3 loop spans 15 amino acids. CDR1 SGHTS and CDR2 YDEGEE come from the germline V gene. V lost 0 bases and J 4 bases, leaving 13 bases between the germline ends.

The chain is built from TRBV6-6 and TRBJ2-1; 13 bases match TRBD2. The V and J ends lost 6 bases and 3 bases, in that order; junction bases with no gene match: 5. The CDR3 sequence is 16 residues long. CDR1 and CDR2 from the germline V gene are MNHNY and SVGAGI (reference sequence). The CDR3 DNA is TGTGCCAGCAGACCCGGGACTAGCGGGGTCTACAATGAGCAGTTCTTC. It codes for CASRPGTSGVYNEQFF.

The sample holds one count of this clone. V and J are TRBV18 and TRBJ1-4; D call uncertain. Trimming stripped 5 bases from V and 15 bases from J, with 16 bases between. Germline CDR1 reads KGHSH; CDR2 reads LQKENI. This CDR3 has 12 amino acids. The CDR3 DNA is TGTGCCAGCTCAGGTACGGCGACAAACTTGTTTTTT. It is translated as CASSGTATNLFF.

This rearrangement joins TRBV7-2 to TRBJ2-2; TRBD2 agrees at 14 bases. This CDR3 comprises 15 residues. The V gene end was trimmed by 7 bases and the J gene end by 8 bases; junction bases not matched to a gene: 6. CDR1 SGHTA and CDR2 FQGNSA come from the germline V gene. This CDR3 reads CASTTSGGGWGELFF. DNA for the CDR3: TGTGCCAGCACGACTAGCGGGGGGGGCTGGGGGGAGCTGTTTTTT.

The chain joins TRBV11-2 to TRBJ2-3; weak D call: TRBD2 (5 bases). Germline V CDR1 and CDR2: SGHAT, FQNNGV. V shed 0 bases and J shed 5 bases, with 9 bases lying between them. The CDR3 length is 14 residues. The DNA for the CDR3 is TGTGCCAGCAGCTTAGACATCGGGGTAGATACGCAGTATTTT. This encodes CASSLDIGVDTQYF.

This clone came up a few times. J is TRBJ1-6 and V is TRBV27, with D maybe TRBD1 (5 bases). The germline gives CDR1 MNHEY, CDR2 SMNVEV (reference sequence). The V gene lost 8 bases and the J gene lost 0 bases, with 14 bases spanning the gap. The CDR3 spans 16 residues. CDR3 region: CASALRGSSYNSPLHF. CDR3 DNA sequence: TGTGCCAGCGCCCTTAGGGGAAGCTCCTATAATTCACCCCTCCACTTT.

The chain joins TRBV29-1 to TRBJ1-2, with a tentative D call TRBD1 (6 bases). The CDR3 is 12 residues long. Germline V lookup: CDR1 SQVTM, CDR2 ANQGSEA. The germline V and J ends were trimmed by 3 bases and 8 bases, with 13 bases remaining between them. CDR3 loop: CSVDGQNEGYTF. The CDR3 bases are TGCAGCGTTGACGGACAGAACGAGGGCTACACCTTC.